Following are 21 T cell receptor beta chains from one sample sequenced in a study of molecular identifiers for immune sequencing clone quantification. One entry per CDR3 protein results from TCRdb running MiXCR on the PCR reads. The sample lists nearly 55,000 distinct CDR3 sequences, 35% to 40% occurring once. Sequenced sample: naive CD8+ T cells from blood, with Jurkat cell RNA spiked in. Subset of the sample: FACS-sorted CD8+CD4-CCR7+CD45RA+ naive T cells. These receptors came from a human donor in good health. Some libraries in this study had Jurkat cell RNA spiked in.

This clonotype is judged medium-sized. The chain uses TRBV6-2 or TRBV6-3 and TRBJ1-1; D is unclear. Germline V gene sequence: CDR1 MNHEY, CDR2 SVGEGT. CDR3 size: 12 residues. Trimming stripped 10 bases from V and 3 bases from J, with 12 bases between. The CDR3 is CATGDSYTEAFF. The CDR3 nucleotides are TGTGCCACCGGGGATAGCTACACTGAAGCTTTCTTT.

This clonotype came up many times. J is TRBJ1-5 and V is TRBV4-3, with 7 bases lining up with TRBD1. The V and J ends lost 3 bases and 7 bases, in that order; junction bases with no gene match: 6. The CDR3 runs 14 residues. CDR1 and CDR2 from the germline V gene are LGHNA and YSLEER. This CDR3 is CASSQDRLEQPQHF. CDR3 DNA sequence: TGCGCCAGCAGCCAGGACAGGCTCGAGCAGCCCCAGCATTTT.

The rearrangement links TRBV24-1 to TRBJ2-1, with TRBD2 matching over 7 bases. V lost 7 bases and J lost 15; bases outside the gene matches: 11. Germline CDR1 KGHDR, CDR2 SFDVKD. The CDR3 totals 12 residues. The DNA of the CDR3 is TGTGCCACCAGCAAAGAGGGACTATTAAGGTTCTTC. Translating it yields CATSKEGLLRFF.

The chain joins TRBV12-3 or TRBV12-4 to TRBJ2-1; 11 nucleotides line up with TRBD2. With V trimmed by 5 bases and J by 16 bases, 16 bases remained unmatched. This CDR3 region has 15 residues. CDR3 loop: CASSIPEVIAGGRFF. The CDR3 DNA reads TGTGCCAGCAGTATCCCTGAGGTAATAGCGGGAGGGCGTTTCTTC.

About this clonotype: A single base separates this from a much larger clone, so it may be a read error. The chain has TRBV29-1 and TRBJ1-2, with 9 bases aligning to TRBD1. The CDR3 has 12 amino acids. Germline V gene data show CDR1 as SQVTM and CDR2 as ANQGSEA. CDR3 DNA sequence: TGCAGCGCCCCCGGACAGGGGAGCGGCTACTCCTTC. Translated: CSAPGQGSGYSF.

This clonotype showed up many times. The chain has TRBV6-6 and TRBJ2-7; maybe TRBD2 (5 bases). The CDR3 length is 12 residues. V was trimmed by 7 bases and J by 3 bases, leaving 10 bases between them. Germline assignment: CDR1 MNHNY and CDR2 SVGAGI (reference sequence). The DNA of the CDR3 is TGTGCCAGCAAGGAGGCCCTCTACGAGCAGTACTTC. This translates into CASKEALYEQYF.

For this clonotype: A junction boundary mismatches the germline segment, possibly from a read error. The chain joins TRBV28 to TRBJ1-5; no clear D. CDR3 length: 12 residues. Per germline, CDR1 MDHEN and CDR2 SYDVKM. In DNA form, the CDR3 reads TGTGCCAGCAGTTTATACAATCAGCCCCAGCAATTT. Its translation is CASSLYNQPQQF.

In its sample, this clonotype was seen a few times. The chain joins TRBV24-1 to TRBJ1-1, with no clear D. The CDR3 covers 13 residues. The germline gives CDR1 KGHDR, CDR2 SFDVKD. V lost 4 bases to trimming and J lost 5 bases, with 10 bases between them. The DNA of the CDR3 is TGTGCCACCAGTGACAGGACGGTGACTGAAGCTTTCTTT. This encodes CATSDRTVTEAFF.

This clonotype was seen just once. J is TRBJ2-7 and V is TRBV19; TRBD1 aligns across 10 bases. Per germline, CDR1 LNHDA and CDR2 SQIVND (reference sequence). V shed 5 bases and J 2 bases; nucleotides not matched to a gene: 9. The CDR3 is 16 amino acids. CDR3 in DNA: TGTGCCAGTAGTCCCGGGACAGGGGTAACTCCCTACGAGCAGTACTTC. This gives the protein CASSPGTGVTPYEQYF.

On this clonotype: Just one base apart from a much larger clone, this may be a read error. The chain couples TRBV28 to TRBJ2-7; 8 bases align to TRBD2. This CDR3 is built from 15 residues. With 7 bases clipped from V and 5 bases from J, the junction kept 13 bases outside the gene matches. Germline-derived CDR1 and CDR2 are MDHEN and SYDVKM. This CDR3 reads CASTPGPAGVDEQYF. The DNA for the CDR3 is TGTGCCAGCACCCCGGGACCAGCGGGAGTCGACGAGCAGTACTTC.

V is TRBV21-1 and J is TRBJ2-3; the table's D gene call, TRBD2, was not cross checked with the DNA. TRBV21-1 is noted as a pseudogene. The CDR3 extends over 16 amino acids. The CDR3 protein is CASRRARKGGSDTQYF. CDR3 DNA: TGTGCCAGCAGGAGGGCCCGCAAGGGAGGGTCAGATACGCAGTATTTT.

As for this clonotype: A read error may explain this, as a much larger clone is one base away. The gene calls are TRBV6-2 or TRBV6-3 and TRBJ1-1, with D unresolved. The germline V gene has CDR1 MNHEY and CDR2 SVGEGT. The CDR3 consists of 11 residues. CDR3 bases: TGTGCCAGCAGTTTGAACTCTGAAGCTTTCTTT. Protein: CASSLNSEAFF.

This chain connects TRBV3-1 to TRBJ1-2, with D unresolved. Germline CDR1 and CDR2: LGHDT and YNNKEL (reference sequence). There are 12 residues in the CDR3. The germline V and J ends were trimmed by 2 bases and 5 bases, with 6 bases remaining between them. The CDR3: CASSQPGYGYTF. The DNA for the CDR3 is TGTGCCAGCAGCCAACCAGGTTATGGCTACACCTTC. The whole variable domain, remainder taken from reference TRBV3-1 and TRBJ1-2, is DTAVSQTPKYLVTQMGNDKSIKCEQNLGHDTMYWYKQDSKKFLKIMFSYNNKELIINETVPNRFSPKSPDKAHLNLHINSLELGDSAVYFCASSQPGYGYTFGSGTRLTVV.

The CDR3 bases are TGTGCCAGCAGCCAAGACACCCTCTATGGCTACACCTTC. It is translated as CASSQDTLYGYTF. J is TRBJ1-2 and V is TRBV3-1; D remains ambiguous. With 0 bases removed from V and 4 bases from J, the gap between germline ends came to 6 bases. CDR1 LGHDT and CDR2 YNNKEL come from the germline V gene (reference sequence). The CDR3 is made up of 13 amino acids.

This clonotype was counted only a few times. The V call is TRBV6-5, the J call TRBJ2-1; tentative D call: TRBD2 (6 bases). Germline V CDR1 and CDR2: MNHEY, SVGAGI. This CDR3 comprises 14 residues. V shed 2 bases and J shed 7 bases, with 12 bases lying between them. The CDR3 region is CASSYSGGGNEQFF. CDR3 in DNA: TGTGCCAGCAGTTACAGCGGTGGGGGGAATGAGCAGTTCTTC.

A note on this clonotype: The junction departs from germline at one end; a sequencing error may be responsible. The chain recombines TRBV12-5 with TRBJ2-4; D is unresolved. CDR1 and CDR2 from the germline V gene are LGHNT and FRNRAP. The CDR3 loop spans 12 amino acids. The CDR3 coding sequence is TGTGCTAGTAGTTTTTTCCGATACATTCAGTACTTC. Translation gives CASSFFRYIQYF. The whole variable domain, filled in from reference TRBV12-5 and TRBJ2-4, reads DARVTQTPRHKVTEMGQEVTMRCQPILGHNTVFWYRQTMMQGLELLAYFRNRAPLDDSGMPKDRFSAEMPDATLATLKIQPSEPRDSAVYFCASSFFRYIQYFGAGTRLSVL.

To note about this clonotype: The junction differs from germline at one of its ends, possibly a read error. This chain connects TRBV6-2 or TRBV6-3 to TRBJ2-2; D is ambiguous. The CDR3 has 12 amino acids. In germline, CDR1 is MNHEY, CDR2 SVGEGT. The CDR3 is CASSIDTGELIF. Here the CDR3 DNA reads TGTGCCAGCAGCATCGACACCGGCGAGCTGATTTTT.

V usage is TRBV20-1 and J usage is TRBJ1-2; D not certain. Germline CDR1 and CDR2: DFQATT and SNEGSKA (reference sequence). The CDR3 has 10 residues. V shed 6 bases and J shed 8 bases, with 10 bases lying between them. The chain's CDR3 is CSAEIQGYTF. The CDR3 coding sequence is TGCAGTGCCGAGATACAGGGCTACACCTTC.

The table lists this clonotype with many counts. V is TRBV2 and J is TRBJ1-4; no clear D gene. Trimming left V 5 bases short and J 8 bases short, with 15 bases between. There are 14 residues in the CDR3. CDR1 and CDR2 from the germline V gene are SNHLY and FYNNEI. CDR3 amino acids: CASSPWLTDEKLFF. CDR3 coding DNA: TGTGCCAGCAGTCCTTGGTTAACCGACGAAAAACTGTTTTTT.

This clonotype was detected many times. The V gene is TRBV5-1, the J gene TRBJ1-1; 8 nucleotides match TRBD1. V shed 4 bases and J 1 base; nucleotides not matched to a gene: 12. The CDR3 is made up of 17 amino acids. Germline V gene sequence: CDR1 SGHRS, CDR2 YFSETQ. The CDR3 nucleotides read TGCGCCAGCAGCCTACCAAAATCCGGGACAGGGAACACTGAAGCTTTCTTT. This gives the protein CASSLPKSGTGNTEAFF.

This chain uses TRBV24-1 with TRBJ2-1, with D hard to call. From germline, CDR1 is KGHDR and CDR2 SFDVKD. V gave up 4 bases and J gave up 3 bases, with 21 bases separating them. This CDR3 has 18 residues. The CDR3 region has the DNA TGTGCCACCAGTGACACGGTGGCTTTAGGGCCGGACTACAATGAGCAGTTCTTC. Encoded protein: CATSDTVALGPDYNEQFF.